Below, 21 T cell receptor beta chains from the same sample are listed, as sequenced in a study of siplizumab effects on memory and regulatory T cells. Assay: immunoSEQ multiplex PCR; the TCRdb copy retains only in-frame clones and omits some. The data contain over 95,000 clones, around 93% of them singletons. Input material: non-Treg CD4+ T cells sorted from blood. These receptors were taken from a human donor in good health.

The CDR3 DNA sequence: TGTGCCAGCACCGGACAGGGAGGGAACACTGAAGCTTTCTTT. It encodes CASTGQGGNTEAFF. V and J are TRBV5-4 and TRBJ1-1; the match to TRBD1 covers 8 bases. Germline V gene lookup returns CDR1 SGHNT and CDR2 YYREEE (reference sequence). Trimming at V came to 6 bases and at J to 1 base, leaving 5 bases not matched to a gene. The CDR3 extends over 14 amino acids.

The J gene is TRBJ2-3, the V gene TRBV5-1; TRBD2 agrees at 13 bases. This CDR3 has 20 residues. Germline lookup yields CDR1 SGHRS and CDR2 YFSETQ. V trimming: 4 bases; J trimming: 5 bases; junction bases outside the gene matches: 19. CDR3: CASSHRLAGGLRPPGDTQYF. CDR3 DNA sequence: TGCGCCAGCAGCCACCGACTAGCGGGGGGACTCCGCCCCCCCGGAGATACGCAGTATTTT.

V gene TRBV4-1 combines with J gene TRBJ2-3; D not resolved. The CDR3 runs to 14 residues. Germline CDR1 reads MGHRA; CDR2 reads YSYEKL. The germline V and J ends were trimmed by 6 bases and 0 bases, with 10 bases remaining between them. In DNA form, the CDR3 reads TGCGCCAGCAGGTGGCGTTTGAGCACAGATACGCAGTATTTT. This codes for CASRWRLSTDTQYF.

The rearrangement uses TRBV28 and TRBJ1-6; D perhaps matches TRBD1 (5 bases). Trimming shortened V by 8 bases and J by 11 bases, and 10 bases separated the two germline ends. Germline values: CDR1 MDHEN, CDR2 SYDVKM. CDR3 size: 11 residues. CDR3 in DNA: TGTGCCAGCCGGGACGGGACACCCCTCCACTTT. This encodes CASRDGTPLHF.

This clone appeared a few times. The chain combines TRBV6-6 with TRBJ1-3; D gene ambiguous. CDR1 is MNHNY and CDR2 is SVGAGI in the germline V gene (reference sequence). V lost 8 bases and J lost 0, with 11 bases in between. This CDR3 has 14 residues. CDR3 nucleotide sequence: TGTGCCAGCCACACCGGAATCTCTGGAAACACCATATATTTT. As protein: CASHTGISGNTIYF.

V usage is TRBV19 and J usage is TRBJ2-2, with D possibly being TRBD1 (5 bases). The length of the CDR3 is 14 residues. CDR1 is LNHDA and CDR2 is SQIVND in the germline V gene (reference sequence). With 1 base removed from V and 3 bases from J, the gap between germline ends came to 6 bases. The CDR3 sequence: CASSIGTHTGELFF. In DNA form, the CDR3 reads TGTGCCAGTAGTATAGGGACACACACCGGGGAGCTGTTTTTT.

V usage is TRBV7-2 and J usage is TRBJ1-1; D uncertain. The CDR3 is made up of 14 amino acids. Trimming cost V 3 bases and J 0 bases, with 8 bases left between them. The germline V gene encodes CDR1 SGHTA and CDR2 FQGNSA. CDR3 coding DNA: TGTGCCAGCAGCTTGGTGTACATGAACACTGAAGCTTTCTTT. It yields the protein CASSLVYMNTEAFF.

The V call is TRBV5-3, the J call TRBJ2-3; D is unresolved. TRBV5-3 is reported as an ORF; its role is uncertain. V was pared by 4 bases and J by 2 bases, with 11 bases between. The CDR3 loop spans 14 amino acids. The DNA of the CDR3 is TGTGCCAGAAGCACCGTGCGTACCACAGATACGCAGTATTTT. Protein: CARSTVRTTDTQYF.

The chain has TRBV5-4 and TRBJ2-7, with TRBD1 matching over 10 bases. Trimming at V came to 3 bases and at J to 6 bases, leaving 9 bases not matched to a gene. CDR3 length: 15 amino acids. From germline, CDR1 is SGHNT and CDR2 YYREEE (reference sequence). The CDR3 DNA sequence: TGTGCCAGCAGCTCCCGGGACAGGGGAGCGGGCGAGCAGTACTTC. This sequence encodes CASSSRDRGAGEQYF.

The CDR3 nucleotides read TGTGCCAGCAGCCCGGGGGGGGGAGTGGCGAATGAGCAGTTCTTC. Amino acids: CASSPGGGVANEQFF. The chain has TRBV5-4 and TRBJ2-1; 8 bases are a match to TRBD2. V trimming: 4 bases; J trimming: 7 bases; junction bases outside the gene matches: 10. The germline CDR1 and CDR2 sequences are SGHNT and YYREEE (reference sequence). The CDR3 runs 15 residues.

In DNA, the CDR3 is TGTGCCAGCTCACCCCCCAAAGGAGCTTACTCTGGAAACACCATATATTTT. Translated, it gives CASSPPKGAYSGNTIYF. This chain joins TRBV18 and TRBJ1-3; D ambiguous. Looked up from germline, CDR1 is KGHSH and CDR2 is LQKENI. V was clipped by 3 bases and J by 0 bases, with 15 bases between them. CDR3 size: 17 residues.

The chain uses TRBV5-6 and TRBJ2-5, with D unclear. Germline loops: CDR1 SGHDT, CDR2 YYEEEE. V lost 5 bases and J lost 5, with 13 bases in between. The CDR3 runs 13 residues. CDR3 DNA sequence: TGTGCCAGCAGATCCCAGTCCAGGGAGACCCAGTACTTC. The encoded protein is CASRSQSRETQYF.

The CDR3 loop is CASSEPRQSDTQYF. In nucleotides, the CDR3 is TGCGCCAGCAGTGAGCCGCGACAGTCAGATACGCAGTATTTT. V and J are TRBV10-1 and TRBJ2-3; a weak D match, TRBD1 (5 bases). V lost 2 bases and J lost 4, with 10 bases in between. This CDR3 region has 14 residues. Per the germline V gene, CDR1 is WNHNN and CDR2 is SYGVQD (reference sequence).

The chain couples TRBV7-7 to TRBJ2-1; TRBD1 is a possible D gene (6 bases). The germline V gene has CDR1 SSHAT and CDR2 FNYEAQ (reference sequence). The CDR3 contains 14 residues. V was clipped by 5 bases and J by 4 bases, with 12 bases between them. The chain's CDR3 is CASSPGHGYNEQFF. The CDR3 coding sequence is TGTGCCAGCAGCCCGGGACACGGATACAATGAGCAGTTCTTC.

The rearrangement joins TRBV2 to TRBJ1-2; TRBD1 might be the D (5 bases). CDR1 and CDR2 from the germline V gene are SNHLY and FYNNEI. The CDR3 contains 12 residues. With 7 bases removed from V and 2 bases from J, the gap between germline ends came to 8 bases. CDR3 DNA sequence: TGTGCCAGCACCTACAGGAACTATGGCTACACCTTC. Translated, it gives CASTYRNYGYTF. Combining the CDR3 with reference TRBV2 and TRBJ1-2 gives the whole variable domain EPEVTQTPSHQVTQMGQEVILRCVPISNHLYFYWYRQILGQKVEFLVSFYNNEISEKSEIFDDQFSVERPDGSNFTLKIRSTKLEDSAMYFCASTYRNYGYTFGSGTRLTVV.

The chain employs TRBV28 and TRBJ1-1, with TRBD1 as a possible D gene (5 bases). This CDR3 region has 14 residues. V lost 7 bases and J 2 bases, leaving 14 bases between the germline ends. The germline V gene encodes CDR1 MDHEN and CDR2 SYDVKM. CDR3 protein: CASIPRGDNTEAFF. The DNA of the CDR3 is TGTGCCAGCATACCCCGAGGGGACAACACTGAAGCTTTCTTT.

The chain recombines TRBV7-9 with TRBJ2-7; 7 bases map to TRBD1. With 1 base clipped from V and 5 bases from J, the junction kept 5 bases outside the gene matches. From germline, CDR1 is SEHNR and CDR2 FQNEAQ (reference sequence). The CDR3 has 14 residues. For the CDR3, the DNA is TGTGCCAGCAGCTTAGGGCAGGGGGTCCACGAGCAGTACTTC. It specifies CASSLGQGVHEQYF.

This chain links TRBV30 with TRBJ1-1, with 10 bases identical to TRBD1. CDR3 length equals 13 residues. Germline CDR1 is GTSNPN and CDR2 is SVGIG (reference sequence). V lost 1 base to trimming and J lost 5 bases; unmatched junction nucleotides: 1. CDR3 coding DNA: TGTGCCTGGAGTGGACAGGGGGCGACTGAAGCTTTCTTT. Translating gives CAWSGQGATEAFF.

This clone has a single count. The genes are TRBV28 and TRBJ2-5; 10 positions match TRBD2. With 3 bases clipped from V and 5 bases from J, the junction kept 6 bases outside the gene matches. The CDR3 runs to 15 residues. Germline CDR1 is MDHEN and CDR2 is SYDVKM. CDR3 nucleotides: TGTGCCAGCAGTTTGCCAGCGGGGGGGCTCGAGACCCAGTACTTC. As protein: CASSLPAGGLETQYF.

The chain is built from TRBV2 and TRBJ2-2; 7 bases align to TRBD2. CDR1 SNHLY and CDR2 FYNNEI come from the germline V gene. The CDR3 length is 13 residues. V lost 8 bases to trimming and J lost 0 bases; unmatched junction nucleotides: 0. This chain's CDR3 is CASGGANTGELFF. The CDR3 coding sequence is TGTGCCAGCGGGGGGGCGAACACCGGGGAGCTGTTTTTT.

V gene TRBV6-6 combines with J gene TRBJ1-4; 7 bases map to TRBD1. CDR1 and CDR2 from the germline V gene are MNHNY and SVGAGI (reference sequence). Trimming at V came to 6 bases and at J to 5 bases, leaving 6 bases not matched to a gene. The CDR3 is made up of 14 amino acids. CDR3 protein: CASRSGTENEKLFF. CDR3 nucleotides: TGTGCCAGCAGGTCCGGGACAGAAAATGAAAAACTGTTTTTT.